The entry below describes one T cell receptor beta chain. Its specificity is not known. The entry originates in a study of shared clonotypes between healthy human individuals. Notes on the study in general: Researchers found naive subsets generally carried larger estimated richness than memory subsets.

Naive CD45RA+ and memory CD45RA-negative subsets were split from CD4+ cells. CDR1 is LNHDA and CDR2 is SQIVND in the germline V gene (reference sequence). Unmatched junction bases numbered 1, after V lost 3 bases and J lost 2 bases. CDR3 length equals 14 residues. Profiling relied on immunoSEQ multiplex PCR, and the TCRdb table lists in-frame clones only, not all of them. This sample has some 550,000 clones, with 97% found just once. The chain uses TRBV19 and TRBJ2-1, with 7 bases lining up with TRBD2. The TCR was taken from a woman aged 25 to 45 in good health. The sample consisted of naive CD4+ T cells sorted from blood. Subset specified: CD45RA+ positively selected. The CDR3 DNA reads as TGTGCCAGTAGTATGGGGGGGGCCTACAATGAGCAGTTCTTC. Its protein is CASSMGGAYNEQFF.